The 24 T cell receptor beta chains in this list originate from one sample, sequenced in a study of OX40 agonist ivuxolimab in advanced cancers. Profiling relied on immunoSEQ multiplex PCR, and the TCRdb table lists in-frame clones only, not all of them. The repertoire consists of about 73,000 clones, with more than 80% occurring once and the leading ten covering 0.4% to 0.65%. Sequenced material: CD4+ or CD8+ T cells sorted from blood, taken in a trial of the OX40 agonist ivuxolimab. These receptors originate from an adult with an advanced solid tumor such as melanoma, head and neck, liver or kidney cancer.

This rearrangement joins TRBV30 to TRBJ2-1; no definite D call. The CDR3 is 12 residues long. The V gene's germline CDR1 is GTSNPN and CDR2 SVGIG (reference sequence). V was trimmed by 7 bases and J by 1 base, leaving 8 bases between them. The CDR3 protein is CAYSGSYNEQFF. CDR3 sequence (DNA): TGTGCCTACTCCGGATCCTACAATGAGCAGTTCTTC. The complete variable domain, with remaining parts taken from reference TRBV30 and TRBJ2-1, reads SQTIHQWPATLVQPVGSPLSLECTVEGTSNPNLYWYRQAAGRGLQLLFYSVGIGQISSEVPQNLSASRPQDRQFILSSKKLLLSDSGFYLCAYSGSYNEQFFGPGTRLTVL.

The V call is TRBV5-1, the J call TRBJ2-3; perhaps D is TRBD1 or TRBD2 (6 bases each). Germline loops: CDR1 SGHRS, CDR2 YFSETQ. The CDR3 is 16 amino acids. The V and J ends lost 4 bases and 2 bases respectively, with 17 bases between them. CDR3 sequence: CASSLDEGGPTDTQYF. DNA for the CDR3: TGCGCCAGCAGCCTTGACGAGGGGGGACCCACAGATACGCAGTATTTT.

V and J are TRBV15 and TRBJ2-2, with 9 bases lining up with TRBD1. The germline V gene has CDR1 LNHNV and CDR2 YYDKDF (reference sequence). The CDR3 covers 17 residues. The J segment lost 6 bases and the V segment lost 0 bases, leaving 8 bases of the junction unmatched. This chain's CDR3 is CATSRDLGTGHPGELFF. The CDR3 coding sequence is TGTGCCACCAGCAGAGATTTGGGGACAGGGCATCCCGGGGAGCTGTTTTTT.

The rearrangement uses TRBV6-6 and TRBJ2-3, with no clear D. V lost 8 bases, J lost 8 bases, and 14 bases lay in between. Germline-derived CDR1 and CDR2 are MNHNY and SVGAGI (reference sequence). The length of the CDR3 is 12 residues. The CDR3 nucleotides read TGTGCCAGCTCGGTTGTTGGCCCTACGCAGTATTTT. Its translation is CASSVVGPTQYF.

This chain uses TRBV29-1 with TRBJ2-1, with 10 bases fitting TRBD2. The J segment lost 6 bases and the V segment lost 4 bases, leaving 9 bases of the junction unmatched. Germline CDR1 SQVTM, CDR2 ANQGSEA. The CDR3 loop spans 15 amino acids. The CDR3 spells CSVVEREGLPNEQFF. The CDR3 region has the DNA TGCAGCGTTGTTGAGCGGGAGGGCCTCCCCAATGAGCAGTTCTTC.

A single count supports this clone. V gene TRBV7-3 combines with J gene TRBJ2-2; 8 bases align to TRBD1. The length of the CDR3 is 17 residues. V gave up 5 bases and J gave up 1 base; unmatched junction bases: 9. The germline gives CDR1 SGHTA, CDR2 FQGTGA. In nucleotides, the CDR3 is TGTGCCAGCAGCCGGAGGGGCGGACAGGGGAACACCGGGGAGCTGTTTTTT. Translating gives CASSRRGGQGNTGELFF.

For the CDR3, the DNA is TGTGCCAGTAGTATGCGGCAGGGCCCCCTTGAAGCTTTCTTT. It specifies CASSMRQGPLEAFF. The chain uses TRBV19 and TRBJ1-1, with a possible D match to TRBD1 (5 bases). CDR3 length: 14 amino acids. From germline, CDR1 is LNHDA and CDR2 SQIVND (reference sequence). V was shortened by 3 bases and J by 7 bases, with 15 bases between the two germline ends.

The chain combines TRBV6-6 with TRBJ1-5; D unclear. CDR3 length: 15 residues. Germline V CDR1 and CDR2: MNHNY, SVGAGI (reference sequence). Trimming stripped 2 bases from V and 5 bases from J, with 13 bases between. Here the CDR3 reads CASSYPGRRDQPQHF. The CDR3 DNA follows: TGTGCCAGCAGTTACCCTGGCAGGCGGGATCAGCCCCAGCATTTT.

The chain is built from TRBV5-1 and TRBJ2-5; 13 bases fit TRBD2. CDR1 and CDR2 from the germline V gene are SGHRS and YFSETQ. The CDR3 loop spans 17 amino acids. J gave up 5 bases and V 4 bases, and 11 bases lay outside the gene matches. The CDR3 loop reads CASSVGTSGTSRETQYF. The DNA of the CDR3 is TGCGCCAGCAGCGTCGGGACTAGCGGGACCTCCCGTGAGACCCAGTACTTC.

The chain couples TRBV5-5 to TRBJ2-7; 9 bases fit TRBD1. Looked up from germline, CDR1 is SGHKS and CDR2 is YYEKEE (reference sequence). Trimming at V came to 4 bases and at J to 5 bases, leaving 7 bases not matched to a gene. There are 14 residues in the CDR3. CDR3 coding DNA: TGTGCCAGCAGCCCGGCGACAGGGGGGAACGAGCAGTACTTC. The encoded protein is CASSPATGGNEQYF. The full variable domain, in which reference TRBV5-5 and TRBJ2-7 provide the parts outside the CDR3, is DAGVTQSPTHLIKTRGQQVTLRCSPISGHKSVSWYQQVLGQGPQFIFQYYEKEERGRGNFPDRFSARQFPNYSSELNVNALLLGDSALYLCASSPATGGNEQYFGPGTRLTVT.

V is TRBV6-6 and J is TRBJ1-1; D is perhaps TRBD1 (6 bases). The V end lost 6 bases, the J end lost 2 bases, and 7 bases lay between the germline ends. Per the germline V gene, CDR1 is MNHNY and CDR2 is SVGAGI (reference sequence). The CDR3 sequence is 12 residues long. The CDR3 region is CASRQGNTEAFF. The DNA for the CDR3 is TGTGCCAGCAGACAGGGTAACACTGAAGCTTTCTTT.

The V gene is TRBV2, the J gene TRBJ1-6; 7 positions match TRBD1. Germline CDR1 is SNHLY and CDR2 is FYNNEI. CDR3 length: 16 residues. V lost 3 bases and J lost 7; bases outside the gene matches: 9. CDR3 residues: CASSDIGRGQNSPLHF. The CDR3, as DNA: TGTGCCAGCAGTGATATCGGAAGGGGGCAAAATTCACCCCTCCACTTT.

The chain recombines TRBV5-5 with TRBJ2-3; D ambiguous. The CDR3 is made up of 15 amino acids. The V gene's germline CDR1 is SGHKS and CDR2 YYEKEE (reference sequence). Trimming removed 5 bases from V and 0 bases from J, with 13 bases in between. The CDR3, as DNA: TGTGCCAGCAGGGGGATGGATACTAGCACAGATACGCAGTATTTT. Its translation is CASRGMDTSTDTQYF.

The J gene is TRBJ2-1, the V gene TRBV30; TRBD1 is a possible D gene (6 bases). Per the germline V gene, CDR1 is GTSNPN and CDR2 is SVGIG (reference sequence). This CDR3 region has 14 residues. Between the trimmed V and J ends, which lost 1 base and 10 bases, there was a span of 17 bases. The chain's CDR3 is CAWSEGQGSDEQFF. CDR3 nucleotides: TGTGCCTGGAGTGAGGGGCAGGGGTCTGACGAGCAGTTCTTC.

This clone was counted once. The chain carries TRBV6-1 and TRBJ2-7, with D perhaps TRBD1 or TRBD2 (6 bases each). Germline CDR1 and CDR2: MNHNS and SASEGT. Between the trimmed V and J ends, which lost 8 bases and 0 bases, there was a span of 11 bases. CDR3 length equals 13 residues. The CDR3 loop is CASGGTNSYEQYF. CDR3 nucleotides: TGTGCCAGCGGCGGGACAAACTCCTACGAGCAGTACTTC.

V and J are TRBV6-5 and TRBJ2-1; no reliable D call. Germline V lookup: CDR1 MNHEY, CDR2 SVGAGI. The CDR3 extends over 13 amino acids. Trimming took off 6 bases at V and 8 bases at J, with 14 bases between the two ends. CDR3 DNA: TGTGCCAGCAGCTCCCTTTCTCCCCATGAGCAGTTCTTC. Protein: CASSSLSPHEQFF.

This clone has just one count. This sequence joins TRBV25-1 and TRBJ1-1; 7 bases line up with TRBD1. The CDR3 sequence is 15 residues long. The germline gives CDR1 MGHDK, CDR2 SYGVNS. The V gene end was trimmed by 4 bases and the J gene end by 4 bases; junction bases not matched to a gene: 9. The CDR3 nucleotides are TGTGCCAGCAGTGCATACGGACAGGAAGTCACTGAAGCTTTCTTT. Amino acids: CASSAYGQEVTEAFF.

This chain uses TRBV5-1 with TRBJ2-2; D may be TRBD1 (5 bases). Germline V gene sequence: CDR1 SGHRS, CDR2 YFSETQ. V was shortened by 0 bases and J by 5 bases, with 11 bases between the two germline ends. The CDR3 totals 15 residues. The CDR3 region is CASSLEGADTGELFF. In DNA form, the CDR3 reads TGCGCCAGCAGCTTGGAAGGGGCCGATACCGGGGAGCTGTTTTTT.

The chain employs TRBV28 and TRBJ1-3; D might be TRBD1 (5 bases). V gave up 2 bases and J gave up 2 bases, with 16 bases separating them. Looked up from germline, CDR1 is MDHEN and CDR2 is SYDVKM. There are 17 residues in the CDR3. Here the CDR3 reads CASSLTGVKQAGNTIYF. Here the CDR3 DNA reads TGTGCCAGCAGTTTAACAGGAGTAAAACAAGCTGGAAACACCATATATTTT.

The genes are TRBV11-2 and TRBJ2-2; D might be TRBD2 (5 bases). From germline, CDR1 is SGHAT and CDR2 FQNNGV. The CDR3 has 14 amino acids. The V end lost 4 bases, the J end lost 5 bases, and 11 bases lay between the germline ends. CDR3: CASSSRVRTGELFF. The CDR3 region has the DNA TGTGCCAGCAGCTCGCGGGTGCGTACCGGGGAGCTGTTTTTT.

This chain connects TRBV5-1 to TRBJ2-1; weak D call: TRBD2 (6 bases). V shed 4 bases and J shed 5 bases, with 13 bases lying between them. The CDR3 has 14 amino acids. The V gene's germline CDR1 is SGHRS and CDR2 YFSETQ. CDR3 sequence: CASSLGGVNNEQFF. The CDR3 nucleotides read TGCGCCAGCAGCCTAGGAGGGGTAAACAATGAGCAGTTCTTC.

The V gene is TRBV5-1, the J gene TRBJ2-1; 10 nucleotides agree with TRBD2. The germline V gene encodes CDR1 SGHRS and CDR2 YFSETQ. The V gene end was trimmed by 5 bases and the J gene end by 7 bases; junction bases not matched to a gene: 3. This CDR3 spans 13 amino acids. For the CDR3, the DNA is TGCGCCAGCAGAGAGCGGGAGGGGAATGAGCAGTTCTTC. Translating gives CASREREGNEQFF.

This clone came up once. V and J are TRBV11-1 and TRBJ2-2, with 9 nucleotides matching TRBD1. The ends lost 6 bases at V and 7 bases at J; junction bases unmatched: 9. This CDR3 has 15 amino acids. CDR1 SGHAT and CDR2 FQDESV come from the germline V gene (reference sequence). CDR3 bases: TGTGCCAGCAGTCGTTCGGGACAGGGTTTCGGGGAGCTGTTTTTT. Its protein is CASSRSGQGFGELFF. The full variable domain, with the rest looked up from reference TRBV11-1 and TRBJ2-2, is EAEVAQSPRYKITEKSQAVAFWCDPISGHATLYWYRQILGQGPELLVQFQDESVVDDSQLPKDRFSAERLKGVDSTLKIQPAELGDSAMYLCASSRSGQGFGELFFGEGSRLTVL.

The J gene is TRBJ2-2, the V gene TRBV5-1; no clear D. The CDR3 is made up of 14 amino acids. V lost 0 bases and J 3 bases, leaving 6 bases between the germline ends. In germline, CDR1 is SGHRS, CDR2 YFSETQ. The CDR3 reads CASSLGADTGELFF. In nucleotides, the CDR3 is TGCGCCAGCAGCTTGGGGGCTGACACCGGGGAGCTGTTTTTT.